The next 21 T cell receptor beta chains were all read from a single sample in a study of T cell repertoires in cytomegalovirus infection. No antigens are known for them. TCRdb reprocessed the reads with MiXCR, giving one entry per CDR3 protein. The repertoire holds fewer than 950,000 distinct CDR3 sequences, with 32% as singletons. The source material was cultured CD8+ T cells from PBMCs, sampled from culture after CMV antigen stimulation. These receptors were obtained from a human donor in good health (CMV status not recorded). Some clones in this sample may be carry-over from other donors' samples.

This clonotype was recorded a few times. The chain couples TRBV6-6 to TRBJ1-4, with a weak D call TRBD1 (5 bases). The V end was cut by 7 bases, the J end by 5 bases, with 23 bases between. The CDR3 consists of 17 residues. The V gene's germline CDR1 is MNHNY and CDR2 SVGAGI (reference sequence). The CDR3 sequence: CASTPGPGPSSNEKLFF. The CDR3 DNA reads TGTGCCAGCACCCCGGGGCCAGGGCCCTCCTCAAATGAAAAACTGTTTTTT.

This clonotype was found a few times. The J gene is TRBJ2-5, the V gene TRBV12-3 or TRBV12-4, with no clear D. V shed 5 bases and J shed 4 bases, with 20 bases lying between them. CDR3 length equals 16 residues. The CDR3 loop reads CASSPTAGPTLETQYF. The CDR3 DNA sequence: TGTGCCAGCAGTCCCACAGCAGGACCTACCCTAGAGACCCAGTACTTC.

This clonotype was seen a handful of times. The V and J genes are TRBV6-5 and TRBJ2-5; D might be TRBD2 (5 bases). This CDR3 is 15 amino acids long. Per the germline V gene, CDR1 is MNHEY and CDR2 is SVGAGI. The V gene lost 1 base and the J gene lost 5 bases, with 14 bases spanning the gap. DNA for the CDR3: TGTGCCAGCAGTTACTTCAGCCGGTCGGGGGAGACCCAGTACTTC. Protein product: CASSYFSRSGETQYF.

The chain uses TRBV5-1 and TRBJ1-1; possibly TRBD1 for D (5 bases). V was trimmed by 0 bases and J by 9 bases, leaving 9 bases between them. This CDR3 comprises 12 residues. Per the germline V gene, CDR1 is SGHRS and CDR2 is YFSETQ. The CDR3 sequence is CASSLDRIKAFF. The DNA for the CDR3 is TGCGCCAGCAGCTTGGACAGGATTAAAGCTTTCTTT. Drawing the rest from reference TRBV5-1 and TRBJ1-1, the complete variable domain is KAGVTQTPRYLIKTRGQQVTLSCSPISGHRSVSWYQQTPGQGLQFLFEYFSETQRNKGNFPGRFSGRQFSNSRSEMNVSTLELGDSALYLCASSLDRIKAFFGQGTRLTVV.

The chain combines TRBV20-1 with TRBJ2-3, with TRBD2 identical over 14 bases. Germline lookup yields CDR1 DFQATT and CDR2 SNEGSKA (reference sequence). V shed 3 bases, J shed 4 bases, and the junction held 3 bases outside the gene matches. The length of the CDR3 is 15 residues. The CDR3 is CSASLTSGRADTQYF. The DNA of the CDR3 is TGCAGTGCTAGCTTGACTAGCGGGAGGGCAGATACGCAGTATTTT.

This clonotype was observed a few times. The gene calls are TRBV4-1 and TRBJ1-5, with D uncertain. The ends were cut back, 1 base at V and 9 bases at J, with 13 bases in the middle. This CDR3 comprises 14 residues. The V gene's germline CDR1 is MGHRA and CDR2 YSYEKL. Written as DNA, the CDR3 is TGCGCCAGCAGCCAAGGGAGGGAGCGCCCGCCCCAGCATTTT. This translates into CASSQGRERPPQHF.

This clonotype was observed at least ten times. This chain links TRBV7-2 with TRBJ2-3; D is uncertain. The V end lost 5 bases, the J end lost 2 bases, and 17 bases lay between the germline ends. Germline CDR1 reads SGHTA; CDR2 reads FQGNSA. The CDR3 has 16 residues. CDR3 sequence reads: CASSPRTGPHTDTQYF. The DNA of the CDR3 is TGTGCCAGCAGCCCGAGGACGGGTCCACACACAGATACGCAGTATTTT. Full variable domain (remainder filled in from reference TRBV7-2 and TRBJ2-3): GAGVSQSPSNKVTEKGKDVELRCDPISGHTALYWYRQSLGQGLEFLIYFQGNSAPDKSGLPSDRFSAERTGGSVSTLTIQRTQQEDSAVYLCASSPRTGPHTDTQYFGPGTRLTVL.

DNA for the CDR3: TGCAGCGTTGAAGAAGGGGGACAGGGGAATGGCTACACCTTC. Translated, it gives CSVEEGGQGNGYTF. The chain joins TRBV29-1 to TRBJ1-2, with TRBD1 matching over 10 bases. V lost 0 bases to trimming and J lost 6 bases; unmatched junction nucleotides: 4. The CDR3 covers 14 residues. The germline V gene encodes CDR1 SQVTM and CDR2 ANQGSEA.

This clonotype occurred a few times. This chain links TRBV11-3 with TRBJ2-7; tentatively, D is TRBD2 (6 bases). The V and J ends lost 5 bases and 5 bases respectively, with 25 bases between them. The V gene's germline CDR1 is SGHNT and CDR2 YENEEA. This CDR3 has 17 residues. CDR3 in amino acids: CASSRWELGGGPHEQYV. CDR3 sequence (DNA): TGTGCCAGCAGCCGATGGGAGTTGGGGGGAGGTCCCCACGAGCAGTACGTC.

The V call is TRBV7-6, the J call TRBJ1-6; possible D gene TRBD1, 6 bases. This CDR3 spans 15 amino acids. The V end was cut by 1 base, the J end by 7 bases, with 11 bases between. Germline V gene lookup returns CDR1 SGHVS and CDR2 FNYEAQ. CDR3 protein: CASSLGRTANSPLHF. The CDR3 DNA follows: TGTGCCAGCAGCTTAGGACGGACAGCGAATTCACCCCTCCACTTT.

This clonotype was observed a handful of times. The rearrangement uses TRBV7-9 and TRBJ2-3; D tentatively reads TRBD1 or TRBD2 (5 bases each). Germline values: CDR1 SEHNR, CDR2 FQNEAQ (reference sequence). V gave up 3 bases and J gave up 5 bases, with 12 bases separating them. The CDR3 contains 14 residues. CDR3 protein: CASSFRDLEDTQYF. CDR3 nucleotide sequence: TGTGCCAGCAGCTTCCGGGACCTTGAAGATACGCAGTATTTT.

This chain links TRBV6-5 with TRBJ2-2; D gene ambiguous. V lost 8 bases to trimming and J lost 0 bases, with 16 bases between them. The CDR3 contains 16 residues. The germline V gene encodes CDR1 MNHEY and CDR2 SVGAGI. The CDR3 region is CASGPYTDPNTGELFF. Written as DNA, the CDR3 is TGTGCCAGCGGGCCCTACACCGACCCGAACACCGGGGAGCTGTTTTTT.

This clonotype came up many times. The J gene is TRBJ1-1, the V gene TRBV5-1, with 9 bases that match TRBD1. In germline, CDR1 is SGHRS, CDR2 YFSETQ. This CDR3 has 15 residues. The ends lost 0 bases at V and 3 bases at J; junction bases unmatched: 3. The CDR3 here is CASSLGGQGYTEAFF. For the CDR3, the DNA is TGCGCCAGCAGCTTGGGCGGACAGGGGTACACTGAAGCTTTCTTT.

There are many counts of this clonotype. The genes are TRBV7-9 and TRBJ2-1; no definite D call. The V and J ends lost 1 base and 7 bases respectively, with 5 bases between them. The CDR3 totals 12 residues. Germline CDR1 reads SEHNR; CDR2 reads FQNEAQ (reference sequence). The CDR3, as DNA: TGTGCCAGCAGCTTAGGGAGTAATGAGCAGTTCTTC. Its protein is CASSLGSNEQFF.

This clonotype was detected many times. The V call is TRBV7-8, the J call TRBJ1-1, with TRBD1 matching 10 bases. V gave up 5 bases and J gave up 4 bases; unmatched junction bases: 7. CDR1 is SGHVS and CDR2 is FQNEAQ in the germline V gene. The CDR3 runs 15 residues. CDR3 protein: CASSVGTGASTEAFF. The CDR3 bases are TGTGCCAGCAGCGTAGGGACAGGGGCTTCCACTGAAGCTTTCTTT.

The chain is built from TRBV27 and TRBJ2-1, with D perhaps matching TRBD2 (6 bases). V lost 7 bases, J lost 8 bases, and 21 bases lay in between. CDR3 length: 15 residues. In germline, CDR1 is MNHEY, CDR2 SMNVEV (reference sequence). In DNA form, the CDR3 reads TGTGCCAGCAAAGAAGAGCTAGCGAGGGTCGATGAGCAGTTCTTC. This gives the protein CASKEELARVDEQFF.

This clonotype has just a few counts. V is TRBV6-1 and J is TRBJ2-3; D gene unclear. CDR3 length equals 13 residues. V lost 5 bases, J lost 3 bases, and 9 bases lay in between. Germline values: CDR1 MNHNS, CDR2 SASEGT. As DNA, the CDR3 is TGTGCCAGCAGTTTGCGAGCTACAGATACGCAGTATTTT. The encoded protein is CASSLRATDTQYF.

This clonotype was observed a handful of times. CDR3 nucleotide sequence: TGTGCCAGCAGCTCCGGGACAGGTTACGGCTATGGCTACACCTTC. It specifies CASSSGTGYGYGYTF. This sequence joins TRBV7-6 and TRBJ1-2; 8 bases are a match to TRBD1. Germline assignment: CDR1 SGHVS and CDR2 FNYEAQ. This CDR3 is built from 15 residues. J was trimmed by 4 bases and V by 4 bases; bases with no gene match: 8.

This rearrangement joins TRBV15 to TRBJ1-1; D unclear. The CDR3 covers 14 residues. V lost 5 bases to trimming and J lost 1 base, with 11 bases between them. The germline gives CDR1 LNHNV, CDR2 YYDKDF (reference sequence). CDR3 loop: CATSSGEGNTEAFF. The CDR3 region has the DNA TGTGCCACCAGCTCTGGGGAGGGGAACACTGAAGCTTTCTTT.

This clonotype was recorded a few times. The chain combines TRBV6-1 with TRBJ2-2; a possible D gene is TRBD1 (6 bases). Germline V lookup: CDR1 MNHNS, CDR2 SASEGT. Trimming took 7 bases from V and 3 from J, leaving 9 bases between them. The CDR3 is 13 residues long. The CDR3 here is CASIYRDTGELFF. In nucleotides, the CDR3 is TGTGCCAGCATCTACAGGGACACCGGGGAGCTGTTTTTT.

The rearrangement uses TRBV14 and TRBJ2-5; tentative D call: TRBD2 (7 bases). This CDR3 has 15 residues. Germline CDR1 SGHDN, CDR2 FVKESK. Trimming pared 3 bases from V and 4 bases from J, leaving 15 bases between. The CDR3 loop reads CASSQKLAGAETQYF. The CDR3 DNA follows: TGTGCCAGCAGCCAGAAACTCGCGGGGGCAGAGACCCAGTACTTC.